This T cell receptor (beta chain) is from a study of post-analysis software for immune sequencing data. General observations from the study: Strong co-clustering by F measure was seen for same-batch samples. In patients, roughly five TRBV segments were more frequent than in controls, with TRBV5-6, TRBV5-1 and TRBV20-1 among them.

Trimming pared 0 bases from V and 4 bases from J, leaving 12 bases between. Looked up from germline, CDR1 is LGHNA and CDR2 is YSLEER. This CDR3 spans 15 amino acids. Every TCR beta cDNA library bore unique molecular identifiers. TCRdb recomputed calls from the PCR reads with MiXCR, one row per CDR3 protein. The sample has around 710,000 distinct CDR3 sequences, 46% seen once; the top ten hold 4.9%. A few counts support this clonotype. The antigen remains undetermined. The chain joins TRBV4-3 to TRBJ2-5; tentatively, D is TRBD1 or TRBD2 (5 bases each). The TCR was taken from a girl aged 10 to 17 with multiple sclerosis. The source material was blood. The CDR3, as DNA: TGCGCCAGCAGCCAAGATTTGGGTGGGGGAGAGACCCAGTACTTC. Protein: CASSQDLGGGETQYF.